The source of this TCR beta chain is a study of CD8 T cells in ankylosing spondylitis. Study-wide findings and caveats: Several of the motif variants were reported before in synovial fluid and blood from reactive arthritis. It appeared that ankylosing spondylitis blood was characterized by a TCR beta motif of several highly homologous variants.

The authors made TCR beta libraries by quantitative 5'-RACE with molecular barcodes. TCRdb re-called the 5' RACE reads with MiXCR, one entry per CDR3 protein. Seen here are 500,000 or so distinct CDR3 sequences, roughly 5.3% observed once, and the top ten hold roughly 3.2%. The table lists this clonotype with many counts. Its specificity is unknown. The CDR3 extends over 13 amino acids. Germline CDR1 MNHEY, CDR2 SVGEGT. V gave up 6 bases and J gave up 3 bases; unmatched junction bases: 4. The sequencing sample was made of blood, either unsorted or a sorted T cell fraction (not recorded which). The TCR was taken from a male donor with ankylosing spondylitis. The rearrangement joins TRBV6-2 or TRBV6-3 to TRBJ1-1; 7 bases fit TRBD1. CDR3 loop: CASSDREDTEAFF. As DNA, the CDR3 is TGTGCCAGCAGCGACAGGGAGGACACTGAAGCTTTCTTT.